This T cell receptor (beta chain) was recovered during a study of T cells in Graves' hyperthyroidism and ophthalmopathy. From RNA transcripts, TCR beta CDR3 regions were amplified. The primer set for the first-round RT-PCR of the TCR CDR3 was HTBI. TCRdb analysed the multiplex PCR reads with MiXCR anew, one entry per CDR3 protein. Here the sample spans fewer than 300,000 distinct CDR3 sequences, approximately 26% being singletons. This clonotype was detected ten times or more. The CDR3 runs 13 residues. Deletions cut 7 bases from V and 7 bases from J, with 17 bases between. Germline V lookup: CDR1 SEHNR, CDR2 FQNEAQ (reference sequence).

The sequencing input was blood. The sequence was collected from a man aged 35 to 55 with Graves' hyperthyroidism that later progressed to Graves' ophthalmopathy. The chain is built from TRBV7-9 and TRBJ2-7; tentatively, D is TRBD2 (6 bases). The CDR3: CASTTLGAGEQYF. The CDR3 DNA is TGTGCCAGCACCACCCTAGGAGCGGGTGAGCAGTACTTC. The full variable domain, with the rest looked up from reference TRBV7-9 and TRBJ2-7, is DTGVSQNPRHKITKRGQNVTFRCDPISEHNRLYWYRQTLGQGPEFLTYFQNEAQLEKSRLLSDRFSAERPKGSFSTLEIQRTEQGDSAMYLCASTTLGAGEQYFGPGTRLTVT.